This TCR beta chain emerged from a study of T cell changes during pregnancy in multiple sclerosis. The trim removed 4 bases at V and 5 bases at J, leaving 4 bases unmatched. The germline V gene has CDR1 SNHLY and CDR2 FYNNEI. The CDR3 extends over 15 amino acids. This clone has a single count. Some clones are missing from TCRdb's copy, which holds only in-frame ones; the method was immunoSEQ multiplex PCR. The sample records 30,000 to 40,000 clones, over 90% being singletons. This chain links TRBV2 with TRBJ2-7; 14 bases agree with TRBD2. This receptor was obtained from a female donor with multiple sclerosis, enrolled in a pregnancy study. The input for sequencing was CD4+ T cells from peripheral blood mononuclear cells, taken in the second trimester of pregnancy. For the CDR3, the DNA is TGTGCCAGCAGTGGACCGGGACTAGCGGGAGACGAGCAGTACTTC. Its protein is CASSGPGLAGDEQYF.